This TCR beta chain is drawn from a study of T cells after yellow fever vaccination. Points from the study as a whole: Abundant clonotypes (contaminants from the bulk population) could be present in FACS-sorted repertoires.

By 5'RACE template switching, TCR cDNA was produced, with a universal primer site and UMIs added in the process. TCRdb redid the calling of the 5' RACE reads with MiXCR, one entry per CDR3 protein. The sample lists fewer than 650,000 distinct CDR3 sequences; just over 20% were seen once. Germline CDR1 is SGHTA and CDR2 is FQGTGA. The CDR3 runs to 14 residues. V was cut by 4 bases and J by 0 bases, with 8 bases left in between. In regard to this clonotype: Its antigen is unidentified. Given a much more abundant clone one base away, this may be a read error.

V usage is TRBV7-3 and J usage is TRBJ2-3; perhaps TRBD1 as D (6 bases). This specimen was PBMCs, taken 20 to 25 days after the first yellow fever vaccination. The source of this sequence is a man between 18 and 29 years old who received the YFV17D yellow fever vaccine. The CDR3 loop reads CASSWGPSTDTQYF. In DNA form, the CDR3 reads TGTGCCAGCAGCTGGGGGCCTAGCACAGATACGCAGTATTTT. Combining the CDR3 with reference TRBV7-3 and TRBJ2-3 gives the whole variable domain GAGVSQTPSNKVTEKGKYVELRCDPISGHTALYWYRQSLGQGPEFLIYFQGTGAADDSGLPNDRFFAVRPEGSVSTLKIQRTERGDSAVYLCASSWGPSTDTQYFGPGTRLTVL.